What follows are 28 T cell receptor beta chains derived from one specimen sequenced in a study of Ad26.COV2.S vaccination and SARS-CoV-2 variants. Clones were read by immunoSEQ multiplex PCR, and TCRdb kept only the in-frame ones, dropping some. The table includes under 95,000 clones, under 90% detected once. The sequencing used peripheral blood, collected after recovery from COVID-19. These receptors were obtained from a human donor who had recovered from COVID-19.

The chain carries TRBV7-2 and TRBJ1-2, with D perhaps TRBD1 (5 bases). Deletions cut 1 base from V and 0 bases from J, with 9 bases between. Looked up from germline, CDR1 is SGHTA and CDR2 is FQGNSA. This CDR3 comprises 15 residues. The CDR3 reads CASSLEVRANYGYTF. The CDR3 nucleotides are TGTGCCAGCAGCTTAGAGGTCAGGGCTAACTATGGCTACACCTTC.

The chain is built from TRBV20-1 and TRBJ2-6; D gene ambiguous. CDR1 is DFQATT and CDR2 is SNEGSKA in the germline V gene (reference sequence). Trimming cost V 8 bases and J 1 base, with 9 bases left between them. This CDR3 spans 13 amino acids. The CDR3 DNA reads as TGCAGTTGTAGTGAATCTGGGGCCAACGTCCTGACTTTC. Amino acids: CSCSESGANVLTF.

V usage is TRBV27 and J usage is TRBJ2-5; tentative D call: TRBD2 (5 bases). There are 14 residues in the CDR3. CDR1 is MNHEY, CDR2 SMNVEV, per germline (reference sequence). Trimming cost V 5 bases and J 5 bases, with 15 bases left between them. In DNA form, the CDR3 reads TGTGCCAGCAGTGGTAGTGGGAGACCTGAGACCCAGTACTTC. Encoded protein: CASSGSGRPETQYF.

The chain combines TRBV6-4 with TRBJ2-1; TRBD2 aligns across 11 bases. Looked up from germline, CDR1 is MRHNA and CDR2 is SNTAGT. The ends lost 4 bases at V and 7 bases at J; junction bases unmatched: 3. This CDR3 is built from 14 residues. The CDR3 sequence: CASSAGTSGNEQFF. CDR3 DNA sequence: TGTGCCAGCAGTGCCGGGACTAGCGGAAATGAGCAGTTCTTC.

The J gene is TRBJ2-1, the V gene TRBV21-1. TRBV21-1 is a pseudogene. The CDR3 is made up of 14 amino acids. The DNA for the CDR3 is TGTGCCAGCTCTCGGATTAGGTCCTACAATGAGCAGTTCTTC. This gives the protein CASSRIRSYNEQFF.

The chain couples TRBV4-3 to TRBJ1-5, with D possibly being TRBD1 (5 bases). V was clipped by 1 base and J by 6 bases, with 13 bases between them. The CDR3 runs 15 residues. CDR1 and CDR2 from the germline V gene are LGHNA and YSLEER. The CDR3 sequence: CASSQGLGGIQPQHF. The DNA of the CDR3 is TGCGCCAGCAGCCAAGGGTTGGGGGGGATTCAGCCCCAGCATTTT.

This clone was counted a single time. This chain joins TRBV19 and TRBJ2-3, with unresolved D. Germline assignment: CDR1 LNHDA and CDR2 SQIVND (reference sequence). The V end lost 6 bases, the J end lost 11 bases, and 12 bases lay between the germline ends. The CDR3 has 11 residues. The CDR3 DNA is TGTGCCAGTAGCACCGATTTGGTGCAGTATTTT. This codes for CASSTDLVQYF.

V and J are TRBV4-2 and TRBJ1-4, with TRBD1 matching over 7 bases. Germline CDR1 reads LGHNA; CDR2 reads YNFKEQ. The CDR3 spans 18 residues. V lost 0 bases, J lost 0 bases, and 7 bases stayed unmatched. CDR3 protein: CASSQDDGTEATNEKLFF. The CDR3 bases are TGTGCCAGCAGCCAAGACGATGGGACAGAAGCAACTAATGAAAAACTGTTTTTT.

At least ten counts were recorded for this clone. The chain carries TRBV7-9 and TRBJ1-2, with TRBD1 identical over 7 bases. This CDR3 is built from 15 residues. Germline values: CDR1 SEHNR, CDR2 FQNEAQ (reference sequence). The V gene end was trimmed by 5 bases and the J gene end by 1 base; junction bases not matched to a gene: 7. The CDR3 DNA reads as TGTGCCAGCAGCACTTACAGGGGCCTTAACTATGGCTACACCTTC. Translation: CASSTYRGLNYGYTF.

The rearrangement joins TRBV4-1 to TRBJ2-7; unclear D gene. Deletions cut 3 bases from V and 2 bases from J, with 14 bases between. CDR1 is MGHRA and CDR2 is YSYEKL in the germline V gene. The length of the CDR3 is 15 residues. The CDR3 spells CASSQVRRKTYEQYF. The CDR3 DNA sequence: TGCGCCAGCAGCCAGGTTAGACGGAAGACCTACGAGCAGTACTTC.

The V and J genes are TRBV5-4 and TRBJ2-5; D gene unclear. In germline, CDR1 is SGHNT, CDR2 YYREEE (reference sequence). The CDR3 spans 14 residues. The germline V and J ends were trimmed by 0 bases and 1 base, with 7 bases remaining between them. CDR3 DNA sequence: TGTGCCAGCAGCTTGGGAGTAGCCCAAGAGACCCAGTACTTC. This translates into CASSLGVAQETQYF.

This chain links TRBV7-2 with TRBJ2-7; a weak D match, TRBD1 (6 bases). V lost 2 bases to trimming and J lost 6 bases, with 14 bases between them. Germline loops: CDR1 SGHTA, CDR2 FQGNSA. The CDR3 runs to 14 residues. The CDR3 region is CASSLKQGISEQYF. The DNA of the CDR3 is TGTGCCAGCAGCTTAAAACAGGGTATATCCGAGCAGTACTTC.

This clone showed up just once. This chain connects TRBV27 to TRBJ2-7; 9 bases map to TRBD1. J gave up 6 bases and V 4 bases, and 10 bases lay outside the gene matches. The CDR3 is made up of 15 amino acids. CDR1 is MNHEY and CDR2 is SMNVEV in the germline V gene (reference sequence). The CDR3 DNA is TGTGCCAGCAGTTCCGGGACAGGGATTTCAGGCGAGCAGTACTTC. Its protein is CASSSGTGISGEQYF.

The chain couples TRBV6-5 to TRBJ1-1; D unresolved. This CDR3 spans 13 amino acids. Germline V gene data show CDR1 as MNHEY and CDR2 as SVGAGI. Trimming took off 2 bases at V and 3 bases at J, with 7 bases between the two ends. CDR3 amino acids: CASSYLRHTEAFF. In DNA form, the CDR3 reads TGTGCCAGCAGTTACCTGCGTCACACTGAAGCTTTCTTT.

The V and J genes are TRBV12-5 and TRBJ2-5, with a possible D match to TRBD1 (5 bases). Trimming cost V 7 bases and J 4 bases, with 13 bases left between them. This CDR3 is 13 amino acids long. Germline-derived CDR1 and CDR2 are LGHNT and FRNRAP. This chain's CDR3 is CASAKGMVETQYF. CDR3 coding DNA: TGTGCTAGTGCCAAGGGGATGGTAGAGACCCAGTACTTC.

This clone is a singleton in its sample. The V and J genes are TRBV27 and TRBJ2-4; D remains unclear. The CDR3 has 19 residues. Trimming took 0 bases from V and 2 from J, leaving 20 bases between them. The germline CDR1 and CDR2 sequences are MNHEY and SMNVEV (reference sequence). The DNA of the CDR3 is TGTGCCAGCAGTTTATCGATTCCCTGGACCCTAATGCCCAAAAACATTCAGTACTTC. Its protein product is CASSLSIPWTLMPKNIQYF.

The chain joins TRBV19 to TRBJ2-1; 12 bases are a match to TRBD2. The CDR3 is 21 amino acids. V trimming: 7 bases; J trimming: 0 bases; junction bases outside the gene matches: 19. Germline values: CDR1 LNHDA, CDR2 SQIVND (reference sequence). The chain's CDR3 is CASIGTGVLAGGVSSYNEQFF. In nucleotides, the CDR3 is TGTGCCAGTATTGGGACAGGGGTACTAGCGGGAGGCGTCAGCTCCTACAATGAGCAGTTCTTC.

V is TRBV9 and J is TRBJ2-1, with 7 bases identical to TRBD2. This CDR3 region has 16 residues. V was pared by 0 bases and J by 7 bases, with 10 bases of the junction left unmatched. Germline CDR1 is SGDLS and CDR2 is YYNGEE. The CDR3 reads CASSVAQAGLGNEQFF. The CDR3 DNA sequence: TGTGCCAGCAGCGTAGCTCAAGCGGGGTTGGGTAATGAGCAGTTCTTC. Drawing the rest from reference TRBV9 and TRBJ2-1, the complete variable domain is DSGVTQTPKHLITATGQRVTLRCSPRSGDLSVYWYQQSLDQGLQFLIQYYNGEERAKGNILERFSAQQFPDLHSELNLSSLELGDSALYFCASSVAQAGLGNEQFFGPGTRLTVL.

The chain has TRBV4-2 and TRBJ2-1; no firm D call. CDR1 is LGHNA and CDR2 is YNFKEQ in the germline V gene. There are 15 residues in the CDR3. V lost 0 bases and J lost 5, with 11 bases in between. CDR3 protein: CASSQDGQVHNEQFF. CDR3 in DNA: TGTGCCAGCAGCCAAGATGGGCAGGTACACAATGAGCAGTTCTTC.

V is TRBV28 and J is TRBJ2-1, with 10 bases identical to TRBD1. From germline, CDR1 is MDHEN and CDR2 SYDVKM. The CDR3 has 16 amino acids. V lost 5 bases and J lost 5; bases outside the gene matches: 9. CDR3 sequence reads: CASSTWTGGKDNEQFF. CDR3 DNA sequence: TGTGCCAGCAGTACCTGGACAGGGGGGAAGGACAATGAGCAGTTCTTC.

This chain links TRBV29-1 with TRBJ2-3; D perhaps matches TRBD2 (6 bases). The CDR3 contains 14 residues. CDR1 SQVTM and CDR2 ANQGSEA come from the germline V gene. Trimming stripped 5 bases from V and 3 bases from J, with 15 bases between. The CDR3 spells CSVPDRGRTDTQYF. The CDR3 DNA is TGCAGCGTTCCTGATCGAGGGAGGACAGATACGCAGTATTTT.

This CDR3 reads CASSLPGQGLNYGYTF. The CDR3 region has the DNA TGTGCCAGCAGCCTGCCGGGACAGGGGCTCAACTATGGCTACACCTTC. The chain couples TRBV5-6 to TRBJ1-2; 10 bases map to TRBD1. The CDR3 runs 16 residues. Germline CDR1 SGHDT, CDR2 YYEEEE. Trimming cost V 4 bases and J 2 bases; bases outside gene matches: 8.

The rearrangement links TRBV9 to TRBJ1-6; D is undetermined. The CDR3 sequence is 13 residues long. Germline assignment: CDR1 SGDLS and CDR2 YYNGEE. With 4 bases removed from V and 8 bases from J, the gap between germline ends came to 10 bases. The CDR3 DNA reads as TGTGCCAGCAGCCCCCATTTAGATTCACCCCTCCACTTT. As protein: CASSPHLDSPLHF.

The chain recombines TRBV28 with TRBJ1-2; D perhaps matches TRBD1 (6 bases). Trimming took off 5 bases at V and 8 bases at J, with 15 bases between the two ends. CDR1 is MDHEN, CDR2 SYDVKM, per germline. CDR3 length equals 13 residues. DNA for the CDR3: TGTGCCAGCAGTCCCCCAGGGGATCAGGGCTACACCTTC. It specifies CASSPPGDQGYTF.

This chain links TRBV16 with TRBJ1-2; the D is unclear. V lost 4 bases and J 4 bases, leaving 7 bases between the germline ends. Germline CDR1 and CDR2: KGHSY and FQNENV. The CDR3 is 12 residues long. CDR3 residues: CASSPPTYGYTF. In DNA, the CDR3 is TGTGCCAGCAGCCCCCCCACCTATGGCTACACCTTC.

This chain connects TRBV7-2 to TRBJ1-5, with 7 positions matching TRBD1. This CDR3 comprises 14 residues. Germline V gene sequence: CDR1 SGHTA, CDR2 FQGNSA. J gave up 5 bases and V 5 bases, and 6 bases lay outside the gene matches. For the CDR3, the DNA is TGTGCCAGCAGCCGGGGACAGATCTATCAGCCCCAGCATTTT. Translated: CASSRGQIYQPQHF. The whole variable domain, remainder taken from reference TRBV7-2 and TRBJ1-5, is GAGVSQSPSNKVTEKGKDVELRCDPISGHTALYWYRQSLGQGLEFLIYFQGNSAPDKSGLPSDRFSAERTGGSVSTLTIQRTQQEDSAVYLCASSRGQIYQPQHFGDGTRLSIL.

This clone was seen once. V and J are TRBV11-2 and TRBJ2-1, with D unresolved. V lost 1 base and J lost 4, with 5 bases in between. Germline CDR1 and CDR2: SGHAT and FQNNGV. The CDR3 length is 13 residues. The CDR3 nucleotides read TGTGCCAGCAGCTTAGGACAATACAATGAGCAGTTCTTC. Amino acids: CASSLGQYNEQFF.

V is TRBV18 and J is TRBJ2-7; TRBD2 might be the D (6 bases). The V and J ends lost 2 bases and 11 bases respectively, with 16 bases between them. The CDR3 runs to 13 residues. Germline loops: CDR1 KGHSH, CDR2 LQKENI. The CDR3 coding sequence is TGTGCCAGCTCACCAGGGACTGTGGGGTACAAGTACTTC. This sequence encodes CASSPGTVGYKYF.